The 17 T cell receptor beta chains presented below share a single source sample, sequenced in a study of blood T cell repertoires in COVID-19 (TCRdb year 2020). The library relied on the immunoSEQ multiplex PCR assay. TCRdb took this table from immuneACCESS and kept in-frame rearrangements with V and J called. Such tables lack part of the clones; where checked against another copy, unresolved V genes explain under half of the gap, and the rest is unexplained. This sample comprises roughly 160,000 clones, over 80% of them detected only once. Under 3.5% of the sample is taken by the ten largest. The sample was peripheral blood. The origin of the receptors is a woman aged 60-75 years with acute or convalescent COVID-19.

This rearrangement joins TRBV9 to TRBJ2-5, with 10 bases fitting TRBD1. CDR3 length: 16 residues. CDR1 and CDR2 from the germline V gene are SGDLS and YYNGEE. The trim removed 3 bases at V and 1 base at J, leaving 6 bases unmatched. CDR3 sequence: CASSDKTGGRQETQYF. In DNA form, the CDR3 reads TGTGCCAGCAGCGATAAGACAGGGGGCCGCCAAGAGACCCAGTACTTC.

The chain recombines TRBV5-1 with TRBJ2-3; possibly TRBD2 for D (6 bases). Trimming removed 7 bases at V and 6 bases at J, with 9 bases between. This CDR3 region has 11 residues. The germline CDR1 and CDR2 sequences are SGHRS and YFSETQ. The CDR3, as DNA: TGCGCCAGCCGCCGGGGGGATACGCAGTATTTT. It is translated as CASRRGDTQYF.

This chain connects TRBV4-1 to TRBJ1-2, with D hard to call. Germline CDR1 reads MGHRA; CDR2 reads YSYEKL. The CDR3 consists of 17 residues. V was shortened by 0 bases and J by 2 bases, with 16 bases between the two germline ends. The DNA for the CDR3 is TGCGCCAGCAGCCAAGATGGGAGTGGAGTTGGAAACTATGGCTACACCTTC. This encodes CASSQDGSGVGNYGYTF.

V gene TRBV2 combines with J gene TRBJ1-1, with 8 bases that match TRBD1. CDR1 and CDR2 (germline): SNHLY, FYNNEI. The CDR3 spans 15 residues. The V and J ends lost 7 bases and 0 bases, in that order; junction bases with no gene match: 7. The CDR3, as DNA: TGTGCCAGCAAAGCGACAGGGGCTATGAACACTGAAGCTTTCTTT. The encoded protein is CASKATGAMNTEAFF.

This chain joins TRBV19 and TRBJ2-7; TRBD1 aligns across 9 bases. The trim removed 6 bases at V and 3 bases at J, leaving 9 bases unmatched. The CDR3 runs 15 residues. CDR1 and CDR2 (germline): LNHDA, SQIVND (reference sequence). The CDR3 DNA is TGTGCCAGTAGCCGCGACAGGGGGACTCTCTACGAGCAGTACTTC. Its translation is CASSRDRGTLYEQYF.

The chain joins TRBV6-2 or TRBV6-3 to TRBJ2-3; perhaps TRBD1 as D (7 bases). The germline CDR1 and CDR2 sequences are MNHEY and SVGEGT. Trimming cost V 2 bases and J 3 bases, with 18 bases left between them. The CDR3 has 17 amino acids. The CDR3 loop reads CASSYGHRGGGTDTQYF. As DNA, the CDR3 is TGTGCCAGCAGTTACGGACACAGGGGAGGCGGTACAGATACGCAGTATTTT.

The V gene is TRBV4-1, the J gene TRBJ2-2; TRBD2 matches at 8 bases. This CDR3 has 20 amino acids. V shed 0 bases and J 1 base; nucleotides not matched to a gene: 13. Germline V gives CDR1 MGHRA, CDR2 YSYEKL. The CDR3 protein is CASSQDFQRGPNGNTGELFF. The CDR3 coding sequence is TGCGCCAGCAGCCAAGATTTCCAGCGGGGGCCGAACGGGAACACCGGGGAGCTGTTTTTT.

The V and J genes are TRBV5-1 and TRBJ2-7; maybe TRBD2 (6 bases). The CDR3 has 16 amino acids. Germline CDR1 SGHRS, CDR2 YFSETQ. Trimming cost V 0 bases and J 2 bases, with 15 bases left between them. CDR3 sequence: CASSLGASGFTYEQYF. CDR3 DNA: TGCGCCAGCAGCTTGGGTGCGAGCGGGTTTACCTACGAGCAGTACTTC.

The chain uses TRBV3-1 (or the pseudogene TRBV3-2) and TRBJ1-2, with a possible D match to TRBD1 (5 bases). Trimming left V 4 bases short and J 1 base short, with 13 bases between. The CDR3 totals 15 residues. In germline, CDR1 is LGHDT, CDR2 YNNKEL (reference sequence). This CDR3 is CASSPPRGGNYGYTF. DNA of the CDR3: TGTGCCAGCAGCCCACCCCGCGGGGGTAACTATGGCTACACCTTC.

The chain carries TRBV28 and TRBJ2-7; TRBD2 agrees at 12 bases. J gave up 6 bases and V 7 bases, and 10 bases lay outside the gene matches. There are 15 residues in the CDR3. Germline loops: CDR1 MDHEN, CDR2 SYDVKM. CDR3 amino acids: CASNPTSGGGGEQYF. DNA for the CDR3: TGTGCCAGCAACCCGACTAGCGGGGGAGGGGGCGAGCAGTACTTC.

The chain uses TRBV6-5 and TRBJ1-3; no firm D call. V lost 6 bases and J lost 0, with 12 bases in between. The germline V gene has CDR1 MNHEY and CDR2 SVGAGI. The length of the CDR3 is 15 residues. The CDR3, as DNA: TGTGCCAGCAGGCCCCATGGAGGCTCTGGAAACACCATATATTTT. It is translated as CASRPHGGSGNTIYF.

The rearrangement uses TRBV25-1 and TRBJ2-1, with 9 bases aligning to TRBD2. Germline CDR1 MGHDK, CDR2 SYGVNS. There are 13 residues in the CDR3. Trimming cost V 8 bases and J 4 bases; bases outside gene matches: 3. CDR3 residues: CASEGLAYNEQFF. CDR3 nucleotide sequence: TGTGCCAGCGAGGGACTAGCTTACAATGAGCAGTTCTTC.

V usage is TRBV4-1 and J usage is TRBJ1-2; no definite D call. The V end lost 4 bases, the J end lost 8 bases, and 11 bases lay between the germline ends. This CDR3 has 12 residues. The germline V gene has CDR1 MGHRA and CDR2 YSYEKL. The CDR3 is CASSLPTLGYTF. Here the CDR3 DNA reads TGCGCCAGCAGCCTCCCGACTCTAGGCTACACCTTC.

This chain uses TRBV7-9 with TRBJ1-2, with D possibly being TRBD1 (5 bases). Per germline, CDR1 SEHNR and CDR2 FQNEAQ (reference sequence). The germline V and J ends were trimmed by 1 base and 3 bases, with 12 bases remaining between them. The CDR3 consists of 15 residues. The CDR3 nucleotides are TGTGCCAGCAGCTTAGACCAGGGTTGGGACTATGGCTACACCTTC. Protein product: CASSLDQGWDYGYTF. The whole variable domain, filled in from reference TRBV7-9 and TRBJ1-2, reads DTGVSQNPRHKITKRGQNVTFRCDPISEHNRLYWYRQTLGQGPEFLTYFQNEAQLEKSRLLSDRFSAERPKGSFSTLEIQRTEQGDSAMYLCASSLDQGWDYGYTFGSGTRLTVV.

The chain links TRBV6-5 to TRBJ1-6; 9 bases map to TRBD1. CDR1 is MNHEY and CDR2 is SVGAGI in the germline V gene. This CDR3 is built from 15 residues. The ends lost 2 bases at V and 8 bases at J; junction bases unmatched: 4. The CDR3, as DNA: TGTGCCAGCAGTTACGGGACAGGGCCACATTCACCCCTCCACTTT. Amino acids: CASSYGTGPHSPLHF.

The V gene is TRBV19, the J gene TRBJ2-2; D unresolved. Germline assignment: CDR1 LNHDA and CDR2 SQIVND (reference sequence). The length of the CDR3 is 12 residues. Trimming stripped 10 bases from V and 1 base from J, with 7 bases between. CDR3 residues: CATAWNTGELFF. The CDR3 DNA reads as TGTGCCACCGCGTGGAACACCGGGGAGCTGTTTTTT.

The rearrangement uses TRBV10-3 and TRBJ2-3; TRBD2 agrees at 7 bases. The V segment lost 2 bases and the J segment 2 bases; nucleotides outside the gene matches: 1. This CDR3 is built from 14 residues. The germline CDR1 and CDR2 sequences are ENHRY and SYGVKD. CDR3 in amino acids: CAISELADTDTQYF. As DNA, the CDR3 is TGTGCCATCAGTGAGCTAGCGGACACAGATACGCAGTATTTT.